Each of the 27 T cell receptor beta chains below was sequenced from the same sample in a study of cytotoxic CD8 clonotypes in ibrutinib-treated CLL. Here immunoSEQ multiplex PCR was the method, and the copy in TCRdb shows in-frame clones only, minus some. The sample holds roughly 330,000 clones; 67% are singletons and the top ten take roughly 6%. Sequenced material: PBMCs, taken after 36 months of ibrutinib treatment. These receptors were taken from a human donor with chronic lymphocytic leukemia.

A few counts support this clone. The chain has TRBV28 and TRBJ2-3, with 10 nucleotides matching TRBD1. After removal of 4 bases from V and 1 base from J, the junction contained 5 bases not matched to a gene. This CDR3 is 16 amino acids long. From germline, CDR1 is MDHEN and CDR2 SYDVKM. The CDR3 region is CASSSRQGAGTDTQYF. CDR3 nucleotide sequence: TGTGCCAGCAGTTCCCGACAGGGGGCGGGCACAGATACGCAGTATTTT.

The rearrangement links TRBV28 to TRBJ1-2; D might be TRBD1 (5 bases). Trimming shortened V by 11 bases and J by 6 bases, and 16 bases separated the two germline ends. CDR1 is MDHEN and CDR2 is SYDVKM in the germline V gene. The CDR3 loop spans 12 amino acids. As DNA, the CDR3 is TGTGCCGCTTCCGGGGGGTTAGATGGCTACACCTTC. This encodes CAASGGLDGYTF.

CDR3 DNA sequence: TGTGCCAGTAGTATATCCGGCAGGGGAGGGTACGGGGCCAACGTCCTGACTTTC. Its translation: CASSISGRGGYGANVLTF. This sequence joins TRBV19 and TRBJ2-6; TRBD2 is a possible D gene (7 bases). The CDR3 has 18 amino acids. The germline V gene has CDR1 LNHDA and CDR2 SQIVND (reference sequence). V lost 2 bases, J lost 4 bases, and 18 bases lay in between. The whole variable domain, remainder taken from reference TRBV19 and TRBJ2-6, is DGGITQSPKYLFRKEGQNVTLSCEQNLNHDAMYWYRQDPGQGLRLIYYSQIVNDFQKGDIAEGYSVSREKKESFPLTVTSAQKNPTAFYLCASSISGRGGYGANVLTFGAGSRLTVL.

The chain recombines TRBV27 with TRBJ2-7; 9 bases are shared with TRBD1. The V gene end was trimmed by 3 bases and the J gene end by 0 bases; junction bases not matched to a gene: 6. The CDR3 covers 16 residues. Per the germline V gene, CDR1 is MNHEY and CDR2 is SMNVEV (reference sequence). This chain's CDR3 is CASSFAGQGISYEQYF. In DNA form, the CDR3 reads TGTGCCAGCAGTTTCGCGGGACAGGGTATCTCCTACGAGCAGTACTTC.

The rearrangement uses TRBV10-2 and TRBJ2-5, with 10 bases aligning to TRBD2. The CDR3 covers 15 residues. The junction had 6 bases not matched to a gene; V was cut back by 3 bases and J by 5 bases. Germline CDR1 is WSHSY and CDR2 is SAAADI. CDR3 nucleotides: TGCGCCAGCAGTGATGGGACTAGCGCTTCGGAGACCCAGTACTTC. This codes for CASSDGTSASETQYF.

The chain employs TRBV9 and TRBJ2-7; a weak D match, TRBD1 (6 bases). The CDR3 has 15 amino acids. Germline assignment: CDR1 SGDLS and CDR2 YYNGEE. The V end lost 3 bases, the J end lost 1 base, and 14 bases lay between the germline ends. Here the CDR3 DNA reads TGTGCCAGCAGCGGACGACCGGACAGTTCCTACGAGCAGTACTTC. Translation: CASSGRPDSSYEQYF. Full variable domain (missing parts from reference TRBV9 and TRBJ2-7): DSGVTQTPKHLITATGQRVTLRCSPRSGDLSVYWYQQSLDQGLQFLIQYYNGEERAKGNILERFSAQQFPDLHSELNLSSLELGDSALYFCASSGRPDSSYEQYFGPGTRLTVT.

The CDR3 region has the DNA TGTGCCAGCAGTTACGGAACATTCAAATTGGGGGAAAAACTGTTTTTT. Translating gives CASSYGTFKLGEKLFF. V is TRBV6-6 and J is TRBJ1-4; D gene ambiguous. The germline V gene has CDR1 MNHNY and CDR2 SVGAGI (reference sequence). With 2 bases removed from V and 8 bases from J, the gap between germline ends came to 18 bases. This CDR3 spans 16 amino acids.

DNA for the CDR3: TGTGCCAGCAGCTTTAATAGCGGGGGGCCCTACGAGCAGTACTTC. The encoded protein is CASSFNSGGPYEQYF. The V gene is TRBV7-2, the J gene TRBJ2-7; 10 bases match TRBD2. The CDR3 has 15 residues. Germline loops: CDR1 SGHTA, CDR2 FQGNSA. Losses at the gene ends were 3 bases for V and 2 bases for J; bases not matched to a gene: 4. Full variable domain (outside the CDR3, taken from reference TRBV7-2 and TRBJ2-7): GAGVSQSPSNKVTEKGKDVELRCDPISGHTALYWYRQSLGQGLEFLIYFQGNSAPDKSGLPSDRFSAERTGGSVSTLTIQRTQQEDSAVYLCASSFNSGGPYEQYFGPGTRLTVT.

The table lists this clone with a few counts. CDR3 coding DNA: TGTGCCAGCAGCTCCAATGACCACAGGGGCAATCAGCCCCAGCATTTT. This gives the protein CASSSNDHRGNQPQHF. This sequence joins TRBV7-9 and TRBJ1-5; D is possibly TRBD1 (6 bases). The CDR3 spans 16 residues. Germline-derived CDR1 and CDR2 are SEHNR and FQNEAQ (reference sequence). The V and J ends lost 4 bases and 2 bases respectively, with 15 bases between them.

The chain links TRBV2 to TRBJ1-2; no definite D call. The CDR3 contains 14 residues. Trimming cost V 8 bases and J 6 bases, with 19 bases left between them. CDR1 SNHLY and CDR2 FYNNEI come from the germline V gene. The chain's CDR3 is CASPEGTVRNGYTF. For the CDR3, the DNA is TGTGCCAGCCCGGAAGGAACAGTGCGGAATGGCTACACCTTC.

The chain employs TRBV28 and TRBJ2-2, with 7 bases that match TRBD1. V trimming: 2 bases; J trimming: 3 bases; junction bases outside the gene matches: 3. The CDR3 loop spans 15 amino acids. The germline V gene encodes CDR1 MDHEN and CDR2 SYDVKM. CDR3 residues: CASSLGDRYTGELFF. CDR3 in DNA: TGTGCCAGCAGTTTAGGGGACAGATACACCGGGGAGCTGTTTTTT.

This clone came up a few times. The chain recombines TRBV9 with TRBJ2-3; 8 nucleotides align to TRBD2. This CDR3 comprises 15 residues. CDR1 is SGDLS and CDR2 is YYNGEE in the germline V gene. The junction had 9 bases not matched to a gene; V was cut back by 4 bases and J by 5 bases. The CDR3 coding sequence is TGTGCCAGCAGCCCTCAAGCGGGAGAGGTAGATACGCAGTATTTT. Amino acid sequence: CASSPQAGEVDTQYF. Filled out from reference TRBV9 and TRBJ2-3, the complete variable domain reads DSGVTQTPKHLITATGQRVTLRCSPRSGDLSVYWYQQSLDQGLQFLIQYYNGEERAKGNILERFSAQQFPDLHSELNLSSLELGDSALYFCASSPQAGEVDTQYFGPGTRLTVL.

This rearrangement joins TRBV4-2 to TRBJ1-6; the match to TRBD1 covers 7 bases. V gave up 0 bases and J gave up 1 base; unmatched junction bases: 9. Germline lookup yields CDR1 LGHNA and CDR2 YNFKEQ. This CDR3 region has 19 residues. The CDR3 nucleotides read TGTGCCAGCAGCCAAGACCTACGACAGGGCGTTTCCTATAATTCACCCCTCCACTTT. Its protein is CASSQDLRQGVSYNSPLHF.

The CDR3: CSVDGRGENIQYF. CDR3 DNA: TGCAGCGTTGATGGCAGGGGCGAAAACATTCAGTACTTC. This rearrangement joins TRBV29-1 to TRBJ2-4; maybe TRBD1 (6 bases). The CDR3 has 13 residues. CDR1 and CDR2 from the germline V gene are SQVTM and ANQGSEA. V lost 3 bases and J 5 bases, leaving 11 bases between the germline ends.

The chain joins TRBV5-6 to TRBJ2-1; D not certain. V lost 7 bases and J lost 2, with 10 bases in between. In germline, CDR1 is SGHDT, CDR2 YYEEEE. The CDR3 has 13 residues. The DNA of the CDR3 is TGTGCCAGCGAGGCAGTACCCTACAATGAGCAGTTCTTC. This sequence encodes CASEAVPYNEQFF.

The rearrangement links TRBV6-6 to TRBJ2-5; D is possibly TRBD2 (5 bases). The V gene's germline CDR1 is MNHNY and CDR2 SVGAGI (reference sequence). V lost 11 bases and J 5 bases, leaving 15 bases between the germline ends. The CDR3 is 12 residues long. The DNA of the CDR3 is TGTGCCCATGGCGGGTTCTGGGAGACCCAGTACTTC. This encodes CAHGGFWETQYF.

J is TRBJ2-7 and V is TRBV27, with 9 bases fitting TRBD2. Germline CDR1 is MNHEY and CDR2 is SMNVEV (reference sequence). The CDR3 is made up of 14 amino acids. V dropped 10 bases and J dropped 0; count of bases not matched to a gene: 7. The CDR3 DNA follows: TGTGCCATAAAAGCGGGAGGCACCTCCTACGAGCAGTACTTC. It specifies CAIKAGGTSYEQYF.

The CDR3 region has the DNA TGTGCCAGTAGTATAGAGGCTAGCGGGACCTACGAGCAGTACTTC. It codes for CASSIEASGTYEQYF. This chain joins TRBV19 and TRBJ2-7; TRBD2 agrees at 9 bases. Losses at the gene ends were 0 bases for V and 2 bases for J; bases not matched to a gene: 2. The CDR3 totals 15 residues. Germline V gives CDR1 LNHDA, CDR2 SQIVND (reference sequence).

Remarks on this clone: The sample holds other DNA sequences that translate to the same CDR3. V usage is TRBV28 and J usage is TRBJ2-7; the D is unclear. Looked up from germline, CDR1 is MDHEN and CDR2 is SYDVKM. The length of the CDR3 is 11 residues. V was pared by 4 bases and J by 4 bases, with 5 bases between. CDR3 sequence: CASSSLYEQYF. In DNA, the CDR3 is TGTGCCAGCAGTTCGTTATACGAGCAGTACTTC.

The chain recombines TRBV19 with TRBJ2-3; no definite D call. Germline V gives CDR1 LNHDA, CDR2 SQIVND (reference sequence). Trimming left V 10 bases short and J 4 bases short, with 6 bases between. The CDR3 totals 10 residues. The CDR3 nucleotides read TGTGCCAACCGAGCAGATACGCAGTATTTT. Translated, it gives CANRADTQYF.

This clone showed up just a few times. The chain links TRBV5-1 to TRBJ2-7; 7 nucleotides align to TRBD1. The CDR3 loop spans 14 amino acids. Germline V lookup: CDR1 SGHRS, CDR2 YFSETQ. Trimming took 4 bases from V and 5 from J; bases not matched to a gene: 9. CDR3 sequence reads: CASSPKTGLHEQYF. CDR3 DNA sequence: TGCGCCAGCAGCCCAAAGACAGGGCTGCACGAGCAGTACTTC.

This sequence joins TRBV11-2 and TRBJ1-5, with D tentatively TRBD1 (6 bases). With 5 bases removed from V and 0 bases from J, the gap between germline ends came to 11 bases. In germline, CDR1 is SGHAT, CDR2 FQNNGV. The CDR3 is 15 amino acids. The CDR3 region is CASSKTGLSNQPQHF. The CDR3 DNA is TGTGCCAGCAGCAAGACAGGACTTAGCAATCAGCCCCAGCATTTT.

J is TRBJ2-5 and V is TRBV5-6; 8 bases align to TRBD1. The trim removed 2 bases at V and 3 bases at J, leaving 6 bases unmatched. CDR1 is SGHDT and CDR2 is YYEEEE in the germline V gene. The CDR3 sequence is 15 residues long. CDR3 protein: CASSFYGQGEETQYF. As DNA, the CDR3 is TGTGCCAGCAGCTTCTATGGACAGGGCGAAGAGACCCAGTACTTC.

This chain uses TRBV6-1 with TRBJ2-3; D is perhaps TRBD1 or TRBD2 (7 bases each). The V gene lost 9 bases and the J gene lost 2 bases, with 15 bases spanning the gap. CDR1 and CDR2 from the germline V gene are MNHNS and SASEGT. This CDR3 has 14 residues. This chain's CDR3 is CARGGDSLTDTQYF. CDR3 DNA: TGTGCCAGGGGGGGGGACAGTCTCACAGATACGCAGTATTTT.

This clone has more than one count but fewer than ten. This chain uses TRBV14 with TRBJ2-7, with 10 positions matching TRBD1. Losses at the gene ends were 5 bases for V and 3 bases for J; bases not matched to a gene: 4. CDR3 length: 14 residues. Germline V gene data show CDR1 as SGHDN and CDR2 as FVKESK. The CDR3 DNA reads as TGTGCCAGCAGCAAGGGACAGGGGTTCTACGAGCAGTACTTC. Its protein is CASSKGQGFYEQYF.

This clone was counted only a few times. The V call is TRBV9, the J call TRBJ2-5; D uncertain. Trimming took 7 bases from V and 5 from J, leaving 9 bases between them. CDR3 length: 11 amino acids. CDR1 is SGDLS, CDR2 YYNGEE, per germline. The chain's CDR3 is CASGLEETQYF. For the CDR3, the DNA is TGTGCCAGCGGTCTCGAGGAGACCCAGTACTTC. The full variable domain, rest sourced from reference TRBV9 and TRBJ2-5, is DSGVTQTPKHLITATGQRVTLRCSPRSGDLSVYWYQQSLDQGLQFLIQYYNGEERAKGNILERFSAQQFPDLHSELNLSSLELGDSALYFCASGLEETQYFGPGTRLLVL.

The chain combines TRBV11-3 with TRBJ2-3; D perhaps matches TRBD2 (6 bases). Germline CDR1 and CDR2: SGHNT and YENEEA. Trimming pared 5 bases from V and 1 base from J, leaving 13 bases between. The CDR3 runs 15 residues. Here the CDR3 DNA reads TGTGCCAGCAGCCCCCAGGGACTGGGCACAGATACGCAGTATTTT. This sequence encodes CASSPQGLGTDTQYF.